A single sample is the source of the 28 T cell receptor beta chains below, sequenced in a study of tumor and adjacent non-tumor tissue in lung cancer. RNA was extracted from bulk tissue without any cell sorting. A modified ARM-PCR protocol with three rounds of nested PCR amplified TCRbeta. MiXCR was run by TCRdb on the multiplex PCR reads, yielding one entry per CDR3 protein. The data show roughly 140,000 distinct CDR3 sequences, with around 60% seen just once and around a sixth held by the top ten. Sequenced: lung tumor tissue. The receptors derive from a man aged 55 to 70 with small cell lung cancer.

The chain carries TRBV29-1 and TRBJ2-2, with a tentative D call TRBD2 (5 bases). The CDR3 covers 15 residues. Germline V gene data show CDR1 as SQVTM and CDR2 as ANQGSEA. With 6 bases removed from V and 4 bases from J, the gap between germline ends came to 18 bases. CDR3 nucleotide sequence: TGCAGCGTGACGATAGAGGGAGTCGGCACCGGGGAGCTGTTTTTT. Translated, it gives CSVTIEGVGTGELFF.

This clonotype was counted at least ten times. The chain uses TRBV4-1 and TRBJ2-1; D might be TRBD2 (6 bases). This CDR3 spans 14 amino acids. Germline V gene data show CDR1 as MGHRA and CDR2 as YSYEKL. V dropped 0 bases and J dropped 9 bases, with 12 bases sitting between them. In nucleotides, the CDR3 is TGCGCCAGCAGCCAAGAGACGGGAGTTGGTGAGCAGTTCTTC. This translates into CASSQETGVGEQFF.

The genes are TRBV30 and TRBJ1-2; 7 bases are a match to TRBD1. The V gene end was trimmed by 8 bases and the J gene end by 5 bases; junction bases not matched to a gene: 2. CDR1 is GTSNPN, CDR2 SVGIG, per germline (reference sequence). CDR3 length: 10 amino acids. This chain's CDR3 is CATGEYGYTF. The CDR3 DNA reads TGTGCCACAGGGGAGTATGGCTACACCTTC.

This clonotype was found many times. V is TRBV29-1 and J is TRBJ1-3, with TRBD1 as a possible D gene (5 bases). CDR3 length equals 14 residues. Per germline, CDR1 SQVTM and CDR2 ANQGSEA. Between the trimmed V and J ends, which lost 8 bases and 0 bases, there was a span of 14 bases. Here the CDR3 DNA reads TGCAGCATACAGGTTGCCCACTCTGGAAACACCATATATTTT. Translating gives CSIQVAHSGNTIYF.

As regards this clonotype: This clone may be a read error of a much larger clone one base away. The chain carries TRBV20-1 and TRBJ2-3, with no clear D. Trimming cost V 3 bases and J 4 bases, with 14 bases left between them. Per the germline V gene, CDR1 is DFQATT and CDR2 is SNEGSKA (reference sequence). CDR3 length: 14 amino acids. The CDR3 DNA is TGCAGTGCTAGGCAGTGTACCGGCCCAGATACGCAGTATTTT. Its protein product is CSARQCTGPDTQYF.

About this clonotype itself: One junction end disagrees with the germline gene, perhaps due to a read error. The chain recombines TRBV11-2 with TRBJ2-2, with TRBD2 as a possible D gene (5 bases). The CDR3 totals 12 residues. CDR1 and CDR2 from the germline V gene are SGHAT and FQNNGV. CDR3 in DNA: TGTGCCAGCAACTTAATCGCCGGGAAGCTGTTTTTT. Its translation: CASNLIAGKLFF.

The rearrangement links TRBV24-1 to TRBJ2-1, with TRBD1 as a possible D gene (5 bases). The germline CDR1 and CDR2 sequences are KGHDR and SFDVKD. This CDR3 is built from 11 residues. Trimming shortened V by 10 bases and J by 7 bases, and 10 bases separated the two germline ends. CDR3 bases: TGTGCCACAGGCAGGGATAATGAGCAGTTCTTC. Translated: CATGRDNEQFF.

The chain employs TRBV28 and TRBJ2-1; D not resolved. The CDR3 loop spans 15 amino acids. Per germline, CDR1 MDHEN and CDR2 SYDVKM. V gave up 8 bases and J gave up 2 bases, with 16 bases separating them. CDR3: CASFTAETAYNEQFF. CDR3 sequence (DNA): TGTGCCAGCTTCACTGCAGAGACTGCCTACAATGAGCAGTTCTTC.

This clonotype is medium-sized. V and J are TRBV11-2 and TRBJ1-1; D is unresolved. V lost 5 bases to trimming and J lost 3 bases, with 4 bases between them. The CDR3 runs to 11 residues. The V gene's germline CDR1 is SGHAT and CDR2 FQNNGV. Here the CDR3 DNA reads TGTGCCAGCAGCCTTTACACTGAAGCTTTCTTT. This encodes CASSLYTEAFF.

Notes on this clonotype: The junction does not match germline at one end; this may be a read error. DNA for the CDR3: TGTGTCAGCGGCTTAGAGCCAGAAGAGACCCAGTACTTC. This gives the protein CVSGLEPEETQYF. This chain joins TRBV11-2 and TRBJ2-5; maybe TRBD2 (5 bases). Looked up from germline, CDR1 is SGHAT and CDR2 is FQNNGV. The CDR3 contains 13 residues. Supplemented by reference TRBV11-2 and TRBJ2-5, the full variable domain reads EAGVAQSPRYKIIEKRQSVAFWCNPISGHATLYWYQQILGQGPKLLIQFQNNGVVDDSQLPKDRFSAERLKGVDSTLKIQPAKLEDSAVYLCVSGLEPEETQYFGPGTRLLVL.

The sample holds one count of this clonotype. At one boundary the junction diverges from the germline segment, which might be a read error. The genes are TRBV12-3 or TRBV12-4 and TRBJ2-5, with 13 bases aligning to TRBD2. There are 16 residues in the CDR3. In nucleotides, the CDR3 is TGTACCAGCAGTTGGACTAGCGGGAGCCAGCTAGAGACCCAGTACTTC. It specifies CTSSWTSGSQLETQYF.

This clonotype was detected a few times. A much more abundant neighbour one base away suggests this may be a read error. V gene TRBV11-2 combines with J gene TRBJ2-1; a possible D gene is TRBD1 (5 bases). The germline gives CDR1 SGHAT, CDR2 FQNNGV. CDR3 length equals 16 residues. In nucleotides, the CDR3 is TGTGCCAGCGGCTTACTTTTAGGGGCGACCCTCGATGAGCAGTTCTTC. Translation: CASGLLLGATLDEQFF.

The CDR3 region has the DNA TGTGCCAGAAACTTCGGTAGCGCGAACACCGGGGAGCTGTTTTTT. Its protein is CARNFGSANTGELFF. The chain uses TRBV11-2 and TRBJ2-2; D may be TRBD2 (5 bases). The ends were cut back, 9 bases at V and 0 bases at J, with 14 bases in the middle. The germline V gene has CDR1 SGHAT and CDR2 FQNNGV. The CDR3 runs to 15 residues.

The gene calls are TRBV11-3 and TRBJ1-2; D call uncertain. Germline-derived CDR1 and CDR2 are SGHNT and YENEEA. The CDR3 sequence is 14 residues long. CDR3 amino acids: CPTNPLGRNYGYTF. CDR3 nucleotide sequence: TGTCCCACCAACCCCCTAGGACGGAACTATGGCTACACCTTC. Based on the CDR3 plus reference TRBV11-3 and TRBJ1-2, the full variable domain is EAGVVQSPRYKIIEKKQPVAFWCNPISGHNTLYWYLQNLGQGPELLIRYENEEAVDDSQLPKDRFSAERLKGVDSTLKIQPAELGDSAVYLCPTNPLGRNYGYTFGSGTRLTVV.

About this clonotype itself: A much more abundant neighbour one base away suggests this may be a read error. The chain has TRBV20-1 and TRBJ2-6; D not certain. Trimming removed 1 base at V and 2 bases at J, with 3 bases between. CDR1 DFQATT and CDR2 SNEGSKA come from the germline V gene (reference sequence). This CDR3 is 13 amino acids long. The CDR3 loop is CSARGAGANVLTF. The DNA of the CDR3 is TGCAGTGCTAGAGGAGCTGGGGCCAACGTCCTGACTTTC.

A note on this clonotype: A much larger clone differs from this one at a single base, so this may be a read error. This chain connects TRBV11-2 to TRBJ2-1; no clear D. CDR3 length equals 13 residues. CDR1 and CDR2 from the germline V gene are SGHAT and FQNNGV. V was trimmed by 1 base and J by 14 bases, leaving 15 bases between them. Here the CDR3 reads CASSLGRFGVEFF. The CDR3 bases are TGTGCCAGCAGCTTAGGGCGGTTTGGGGTGGAGTTCTTC.

The rearrangement links TRBV5-1 to TRBJ1-2; the D gene is possibly TRBD1 (6 bases). The length of the CDR3 is 14 residues. Germline CDR1 SGHRS, CDR2 YFSETQ. Trimming took off 4 bases at V and 6 bases at J, with 16 bases between the two ends. In nucleotides, the CDR3 is TGCGCCAGCAGCCCCGGACAGCTCAACCATGGCTACACCTTC. It encodes CASSPGQLNHGYTF.

As concerns this clonotype: It is likely a read error, because the conserved phenylalanine at the end of the CDR3 is missing. This chain links TRBV12-3 or TRBV12-4 with TRBJ2-1; no reliable D call. Trimming stripped 7 bases from V and 7 bases from J, with 14 bases between. This CDR3 is 13 amino acids long. The CDR3 sequence: CASTTRGRNEQFL. CDR3 in DNA: TGTGCCAGCACTACAAGAGGACGGAATGAGCAGTTCCTC.

Note on this clonotype: This may arise from a read error, as a much more abundant clone is one base away. The chain is built from TRBV6-1 and TRBJ2-7; 8 positions agree with TRBD1. The germline V gene has CDR1 MNHNS and CDR2 SASEGT. Trimming took 7 bases from V and 0 from J; bases not matched to a gene: 11. The CDR3 has 16 residues. CDR3 region: CASNPRRTGSSYEQYF. CDR3 DNA: TGTGCCAGCAATCCTAGAAGGACAGGGAGCTCCTACGAGCAGTACTTC.

In the case of this clonotype: One base away lies a much larger clone, so this may be a sequencing read error. The chain joins TRBV5-6 to TRBJ1-1, with a weak D call TRBD1 (5 bases). The germline V gene has CDR1 SGHDT and CDR2 YYEEEE. The CDR3 is 15 amino acids. CDR3 in amino acids: CASTLRVNWGTEAFF. The CDR3 DNA reads as TGTGCCAGCACCTTGAGAGTCAACTGGGGGACTGAAGCTTTCTTT. The complete variable domain, with remaining parts taken from reference TRBV5-6 and TRBJ1-1, reads DAGVTQSPTHLIKTRGQQVTLRCSPKSGHDTVSWYQQALGQGPQFIFQYYEEEERQRGNFPDRFSGHQFPNYSSELNVNALLLGDSALYLCASTLRVNWGTEAFFGQGTRLTVV.

This clonotype is a singleton in its sample. The rearrangement joins TRBV11-3 to TRBJ2-1; the D gene is possibly TRBD2 (6 bases). Trimming removed 5 bases at V and 10 bases at J, with 24 bases between. The CDR3 is made up of 16 amino acids. Looked up from germline, CDR1 is SGHNT and CDR2 is YENEEA. CDR3 nucleotides: TGTGCCAGCAGCCCGATAATCGCGGGACGCAACTACGAGCAGTTCTTC. This sequence encodes CASSPIIAGRNYEQFF.

To note about this clonotype: At one boundary the junction diverges from the germline segment, which might be a read error. The chain uses TRBV29-1 and TRBJ2-7; D is ambiguous. This CDR3 comprises 13 residues. In germline, CDR1 is SQVTM, CDR2 ANQGSEA. The CDR3 nucleotides read TGCAGCTTTGAAGGCGGAAGCTCCTACGAGCAGTACTTC. This encodes CSFEGGSSYEQYF.

This chain connects TRBV5-6 to TRBJ1-5, with unresolved D. There are 13 residues in the CDR3. V gave up 3 bases and J gave up 9 bases, with 13 bases separating them. CDR1 is SGHDT, CDR2 YYEEEE, per germline. The CDR3 DNA reads as TGTGCCAGCAGCTCCCAGTTCGATCGGCCCCAGCATTTT. This gives the protein CASSSQFDRPQHF. Full variable domain (rest looked up from reference TRBV5-6 and TRBJ1-5): DAGVTQSPTHLIKTRGQQVTLRCSPKSGHDTVSWYQQALGQGPQFIFQYYEEEERQRGNFPDRFSGHQFPNYSSELNVNALLLGDSALYLCASSSQFDRPQHFGDGTRLSIL.

This rearrangement joins TRBV5-4 to TRBJ1-2; TRBD1 might be the D (5 bases). The V end lost 4 bases, the J end lost 2 bases, and 12 bases lay between the germline ends. Germline values: CDR1 SGHNT, CDR2 YYREEE (reference sequence). The CDR3 length is 14 residues. CDR3 amino acids: CASSPGGGNYGYTF. DNA of the CDR3: TGTGCCAGCAGCCCCGGTGGGGGAAACTATGGCTACACCTTC.

Remarks on this clonotype: Given a much more abundant clone one base away, this may be a read error. The V gene is TRBV4-2, the J gene TRBJ2-1, with no clear D. Trimming pared 1 base from V and 7 bases from J, leaving 14 bases between. CDR3 size: 15 residues. Germline CDR1 is LGHNA and CDR2 is YNFKEQ. The CDR3 is CASSQAVGPSNEQFF. In DNA, the CDR3 is TGTGCCAGCAGCCAAGCGGTAGGGCCTTCAAATGAGCAGTTCTTC.

This clonotype was found once. A much larger clone lies a single base off, so this may be a read error. This sequence joins TRBV7-8 and TRBJ2-7; D not resolved. CDR1 is SGHVS and CDR2 is FQNEAQ in the germline V gene. The V end lost 7 bases, the J end lost 1 base, and 17 bases lay between the germline ends. CDR3 size: 15 residues. The CDR3 nucleotides read TGTGCCAGCAACCGTAGTCCGGGCGCTTCCTACGAGCAGTACTTC. The encoded protein is CASNRSPGASYEQYF.

The chain couples TRBV29-1 to TRBJ2-3, with D perhaps matching TRBD2 (6 bases). CDR3 length: 14 amino acids. Germline loops: CDR1 SQVTM, CDR2 ANQGSEA. V lost 8 bases to trimming and J lost 2 bases, with 17 bases between them. The CDR3 region is CSIRIAVLTDTQYF. The CDR3 coding sequence is TGCAGCATTCGGATAGCGGTGCTCACAGATACGCAGTATTTT.

Details on this clonotype: One end of the junction fails to match germline, which may point to a read error. The chain recombines TRBV11-2 with TRBJ1-5, with D unclear. Looked up from germline, CDR1 is SGHAT and CDR2 is FQNNGV. This CDR3 contains 13 residues. CDR3 amino acids: CARSLDTGQPQHF. CDR3 coding DNA: TGTGCCAGAAGCTTAGACACGGGCCAGCCCCAGCATTTT.